Shown below are 19 T cell receptor beta chains from a single sample sequenced in a study of identical twins. TCRdb called the 5' RACE reads again in MiXCR, with one record for every CDR3 protein. The sample carries just under 650,000 distinct CDR3 sequences, less than 9% recorded once. These data also formed part of another study, on yellow fever vaccine responses in identical twins.

Sequenced sample: PBMCs. The origin of the receptors is a woman in her late teens or twenties in good health.

The chain has TRBV7-6 and TRBJ2-5; either TRBD1 or TRBD2 may supply D (6 bases each). Germline lookup yields CDR1 SGHVS and CDR2 FNYEAQ. The CDR3 has 16 amino acids. Trimming took off 0 bases at V and 2 bases at J, with 13 bases between the two ends. The CDR3 coding sequence is TGTGCCAGCAGCTTAGCAGGGGGGACAACACAAGAGACCCAGTACTTC. Translated, it gives CASSLAGGTTQETQYF. The variable domain in full, with the rest retrieved from reference TRBV7-6 and TRBJ2-5, is GAGVSQSPRYKVTKRGQDVALRCDPISGHVSLYWYRQALGQGPEFLTYFNYEAQQDKSGLPNDRFSAERPEGSISTLTIQRTEQRDSAMYRCASSLAGGTTQETQYFGPGTRLLVL.

This clonotype appeared a few times. This chain joins TRBV5-1 and TRBJ2-7, with TRBD1 identical over 9 bases. CDR1 is SGHRS and CDR2 is YFSETQ in the germline V gene. V shed 4 bases, J shed 5 bases, and the junction held 7 bases outside the gene matches. The CDR3 sequence is 14 residues long. The CDR3 protein is CASSPTGGVHEQYF. The DNA of the CDR3 is TGCGCCAGCAGCCCGACAGGGGGGGTCCACGAGCAGTACTTC.

This clonotype was recorded a few times. V and J are TRBV20-1 and TRBJ2-7; D perhaps matches TRBD2 (5 bases). The CDR3 is made up of 13 amino acids. CDR1 is DFQATT, CDR2 SNEGSKA, per germline (reference sequence). The V and J ends lost 6 bases and 0 bases respectively, with 12 bases between them. CDR3: CSAPGSSSYEQYV. The CDR3 nucleotides read TGCAGTGCCCCGGGGTCTAGCTCCTACGAGCAGTACGTC.

Only a few counts were recorded for this clonotype. The gene calls are TRBV3-1 and TRBJ2-3; tentative D call: TRBD2 (6 bases). Between the trimmed V and J ends, which lost 2 bases and 2 bases, there was a span of 8 bases. Germline CDR1 LGHDT, CDR2 YNNKEL (reference sequence). The CDR3 contains 14 residues. This CDR3 reads CASSQLRDTDTQYF. CDR3 coding DNA: TGTGCCAGCAGCCAATTGCGGGACACAGATACGCAGTATTTT.

This clonotype appeared many times. The genes are TRBV20-1 and TRBJ2-5; D tentatively reads TRBD1 or TRBD2 (5 bases each). Between the trimmed V and J ends, which lost 2 bases and 0 bases, there was a span of 16 bases. The length of the CDR3 is 16 residues. Germline V gene lookup returns CDR1 DFQATT and CDR2 SNEGSKA (reference sequence). CDR3 nucleotides: TGCAGTGCTAGACCCTTGTCCGGGACCTACCAAGAGACCCAGTACTTC. It encodes CSARPLSGTYQETQYF.

Ten or more counts support this clonotype. The V and J genes are TRBV5-1 and TRBJ1-2; D uncertain. Per the germline V gene, CDR1 is SGHRS and CDR2 is YFSETQ. V was shortened by 4 bases and J by 8 bases, with 9 bases between the two germline ends. The CDR3 loop spans 11 amino acids. Here the CDR3 reads CASSPRVGYTF. In DNA, the CDR3 is TGCGCCAGCAGCCCTAGGGTGGGCTACACCTTC.

V usage is TRBV5-1 and J usage is TRBJ2-5, with D uncertain. Germline values: CDR1 SGHRS, CDR2 YFSETQ. V shed 3 bases and J shed 0 bases, with 15 bases lying between them. The CDR3 loop spans 16 amino acids. CDR3 DNA sequence: TGCGCCAGCAGCTCCATATGGCACAAAAACCAAGAGACCCAGTACTTC. Its translation: CASSSIWHKNQETQYF.

A few counts support this clonotype. The chain combines TRBV5-5 with TRBJ1-2, with D maybe TRBD1 (6 bases). CDR1 and CDR2 (germline): SGHKS, YYEKEE (reference sequence). V gave up 4 bases and J gave up 2 bases, with 12 bases separating them. CDR3 length: 14 amino acids. The CDR3 loop reads CASSLQTGNYGYTF. CDR3 bases: TGTGCCAGCAGCCTACAAACAGGGAACTATGGCTACACCTTC.

This clonotype was recorded a few times. The chain is built from TRBV6-5 and TRBJ2-7; 12 bases are shared with TRBD1. Germline V lookup: CDR1 MNHEY, CDR2 SVGAGI. CDR3 size: 15 residues. V dropped 4 bases and J dropped 5; count of bases not matched to a gene: 6. The CDR3 DNA is TGTGCCAGCAGTTTAACCGGGACAGGGGGCAACGAGCAGTACTTC. Translated: CASSLTGTGGNEQYF.

The genes are TRBV15 and TRBJ2-7; 7 positions match TRBD1. The CDR3 spans 12 residues. V gave up 5 bases and J gave up 5 bases; unmatched junction bases: 3. Germline-derived CDR1 and CDR2 are LNHNV and YYDKDF (reference sequence). The CDR3 loop reads CATSRTGDEQYF. The CDR3 DNA sequence: TGTGCCACCAGCCGGACAGGTGACGAGCAGTACTTC. Using reference TRBV15 and TRBJ2-7 for the parts outside the CDR3, the full variable domain is DAMVIQNPRYQVTQFGKPVTLSCSQTLNHNVMYWYQQKSSQAPKLLFHYYDKDFNNEADTPDNFQSRRPNTSFCFLDIRSPGLGDTAMYLCATSRTGDEQYFGPGTRLTVT.

The genes are TRBV9 and TRBJ2-1; D is possibly TRBD1 or TRBD2 (5 bases each). Germline V lookup: CDR1 SGDLS, CDR2 YYNGEE. The length of the CDR3 is 15 residues. Trimming left V 2 bases short and J 0 bases short, with 9 bases between. For the CDR3, the DNA is TGTGCCAGCAGCGTGAGGGGCGCCTCCTACAATGAGCAGTTCTTC. Translating gives CASSVRGASYNEQFF. Variable domain in full (rest from reference TRBV9 and TRBJ2-1): DSGVTQTPKHLITATGQRVTLRCSPRSGDLSVYWYQQSLDQGLQFLIQYYNGEERAKGNILERFSAQQFPDLHSELNLSSLELGDSALYFCASSVRGASYNEQFFGPGTRLTVL.

This clonotype came up a few times. The chain links TRBV12-3 or TRBV12-4 to TRBJ2-2; unclear D gene. There are 12 residues in the CDR3. V lost 7 bases to trimming and J lost 6 bases, with 9 bases between them. In DNA, the CDR3 is TGTGCCAGCATCGAGTTCCCCGGGGAGCTGTTTTTT. As protein: CASIEFPGELFF.

The rearrangement uses TRBV7-8 and TRBJ1-5; no firm D call. CDR1 is SGHVS and CDR2 is FQNEAQ in the germline V gene. The CDR3 runs to 14 residues. Trimming pared 3 bases from V and 1 base from J, leaving 7 bases between. CDR3 nucleotides: TGTGCCAGCAGCTTTGGGATGAGCAATCAGCCCCAGCATTTT. Protein sequence: CASSFGMSNQPQHF.

This clonotype was seen at least ten times. The genes are TRBV7-9 and TRBJ1-2; 9 bases align to TRBD1. The CDR3 totals 16 residues. J lost 8 bases, V lost 3 bases, and 13 bases had no gene match. The germline V gene encodes CDR1 SEHNR and CDR2 FQNEAQ (reference sequence). The CDR3 nucleotides read TGTGCCAGCAGCTTTCTCCCGGGACAGGGAGGGTTCGGCTACACCTTC. This encodes CASSFLPGQGGFGYTF.

This clonotype occurred a few times. The genes are TRBV28 and TRBJ1-5; D is unresolved. Germline V gives CDR1 MDHEN, CDR2 SYDVKM. This CDR3 contains 12 residues. Trimming took 7 bases from V and 3 from J, leaving 7 bases between them. CDR3 nucleotides: TGTGCCAGCACCGCCGCCAATCAGCCCCAGCATTTT. Translated: CASTAANQPQHF.

This rearrangement joins TRBV9 to TRBJ2-2, with TRBD2 matching 10 bases. From germline, CDR1 is SGDLS and CDR2 YYNGEE. There are 15 residues in the CDR3. V gave up 0 bases and J gave up 5 bases; unmatched junction bases: 1. The CDR3 DNA sequence: TGTGCCAGCAGCGTAGCTAGCGGGGGTACCGGGGAGCTGTTTTTT. Amino acids: CASSVASGGTGELFF. Looking up the rest from reference TRBV9 and TRBJ2-2 gives the full variable domain: DSGVTQTPKHLITATGQRVTLRCSPRSGDLSVYWYQQSLDQGLQFLIQYYNGEERAKGNILERFSAQQFPDLHSELNLSSLELGDSALYFCASSVASGGTGELFFGEGSRLTVL.

Ten or more counts support this clonotype. This rearrangement joins TRBV20-1 to TRBJ2-1, with D unclear. The CDR3 has 11 residues. Germline lookup yields CDR1 DFQATT and CDR2 SNEGSKA (reference sequence). Trimming shortened V by 3 bases and J by 7 bases, and 7 bases separated the two germline ends. The CDR3 loop reads CSARSTNEQFF. The DNA for the CDR3 is TGCAGTGCTAGGTCCACGAATGAGCAGTTCTTC.

A few counts support this clonotype. The chain is built from TRBV20-1 and TRBJ2-1, with a tentative D call TRBD2 (5 bases). Germline V gene lookup returns CDR1 DFQATT and CDR2 SNEGSKA (reference sequence). CDR3 length: 13 amino acids. Trimming stripped 5 bases from V and 5 bases from J, with 13 bases between. The CDR3 region is CSAFRTANNEQFF. The CDR3 DNA is TGCAGTGCTTTTAGGACTGCTAACAATGAGCAGTTCTTC.

This clonotype was seen only a few times. The chain couples TRBV10-3 to TRBJ2-1; 8 bases match TRBD1. This CDR3 is 16 amino acids long. After removal of 0 bases from V and 8 bases from J, the junction contained 9 bases not matched to a gene. Per the germline V gene, CDR1 is ENHRY and CDR2 is SYGVKD. This CDR3 is CAISESQGARGDEQFF. The CDR3 DNA sequence: TGTGCCATCAGTGAGTCGCAGGGGGCAAGAGGGGATGAGCAGTTCTTC.